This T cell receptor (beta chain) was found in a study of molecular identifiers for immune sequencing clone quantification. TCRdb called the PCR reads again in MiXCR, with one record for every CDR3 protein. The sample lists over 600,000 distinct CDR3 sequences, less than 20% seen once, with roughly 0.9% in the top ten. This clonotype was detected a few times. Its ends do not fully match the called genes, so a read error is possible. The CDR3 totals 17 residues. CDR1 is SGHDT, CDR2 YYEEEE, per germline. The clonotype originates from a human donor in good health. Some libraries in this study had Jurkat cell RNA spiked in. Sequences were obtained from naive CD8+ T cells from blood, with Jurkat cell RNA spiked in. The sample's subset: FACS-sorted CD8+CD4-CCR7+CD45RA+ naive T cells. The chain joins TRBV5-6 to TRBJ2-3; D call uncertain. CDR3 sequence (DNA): TGTGCCAGCAGCTTGGATTGGAACTCAGTGTCGTCAGATACGCGGTATTTT. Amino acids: CASSLDWNSVSSDTRYF.